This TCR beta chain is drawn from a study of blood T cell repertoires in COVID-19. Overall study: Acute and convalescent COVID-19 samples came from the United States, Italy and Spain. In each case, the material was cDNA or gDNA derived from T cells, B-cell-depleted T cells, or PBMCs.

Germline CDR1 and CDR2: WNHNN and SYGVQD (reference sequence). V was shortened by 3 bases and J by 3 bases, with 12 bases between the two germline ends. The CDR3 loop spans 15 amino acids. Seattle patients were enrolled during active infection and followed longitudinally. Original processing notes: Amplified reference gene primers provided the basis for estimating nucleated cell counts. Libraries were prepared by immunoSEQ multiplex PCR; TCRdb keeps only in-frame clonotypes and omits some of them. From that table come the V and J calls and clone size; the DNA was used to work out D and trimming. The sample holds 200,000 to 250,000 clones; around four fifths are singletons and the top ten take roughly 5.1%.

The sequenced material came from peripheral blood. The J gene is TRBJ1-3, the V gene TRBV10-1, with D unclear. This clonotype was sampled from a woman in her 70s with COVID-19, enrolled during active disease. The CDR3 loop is CASSDTTAHGNTIYF. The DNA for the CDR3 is TGCGCCAGCAGTGACACCACAGCCCATGGAAACACCATATATTTT.